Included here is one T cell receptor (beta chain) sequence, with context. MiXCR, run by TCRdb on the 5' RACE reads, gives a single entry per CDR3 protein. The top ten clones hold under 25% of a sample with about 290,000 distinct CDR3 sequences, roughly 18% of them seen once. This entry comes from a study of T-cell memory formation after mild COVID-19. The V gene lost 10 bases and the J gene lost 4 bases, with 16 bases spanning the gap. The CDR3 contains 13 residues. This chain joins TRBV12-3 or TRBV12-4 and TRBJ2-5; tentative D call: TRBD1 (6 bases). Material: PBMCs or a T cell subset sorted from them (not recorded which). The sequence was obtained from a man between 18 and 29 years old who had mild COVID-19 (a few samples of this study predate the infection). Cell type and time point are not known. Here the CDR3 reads CATRAGAGETQYF. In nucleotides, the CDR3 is TGTGCCACCCGGGCAGGGGCGGGAGAGACCCAGTACTTC.